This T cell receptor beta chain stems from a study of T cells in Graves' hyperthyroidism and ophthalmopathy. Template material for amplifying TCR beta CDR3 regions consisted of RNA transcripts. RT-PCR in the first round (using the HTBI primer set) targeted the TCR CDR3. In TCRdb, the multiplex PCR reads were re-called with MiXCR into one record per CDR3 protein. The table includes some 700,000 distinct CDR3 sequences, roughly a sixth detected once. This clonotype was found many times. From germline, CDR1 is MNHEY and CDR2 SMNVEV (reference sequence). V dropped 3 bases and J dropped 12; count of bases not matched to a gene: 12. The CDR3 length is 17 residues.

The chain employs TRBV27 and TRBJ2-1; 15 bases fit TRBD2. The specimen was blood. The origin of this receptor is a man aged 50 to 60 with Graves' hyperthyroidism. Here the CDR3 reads CASSFGLAGGPLMAQFF. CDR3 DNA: TGTGCCAGCAGTTTTGGACTAGCGGGAGGGCCCTTGATGGCGCAGTTCTTC.